Listed below are T cell receptor beta chains from one sample, sequenced in a study of OX40 agonist ivuxolimab in advanced cancers. Repertoires were generated with immunoSEQ multiplex PCR, while TCRdb's copy carries only in-frame clones and drops some. The sample lists 50,000 to 85,000 clones, roughly 85% seen once, with 4% in the top ten. Source: CD4+ or CD8+ T cells sorted from blood, taken in a trial of the OX40 agonist ivuxolimab. These receptors all come from an adult with an advanced solid tumor such as melanoma, head and neck, liver or kidney cancer. CDR3s include the opening cysteine and the closing phenylalanine or tryptophan. Fields, in order: D gene, J gene, clone size, V gene, CDR3 DNA, CDR3 protein. A D gene is named only where the DNA matches it firmly. Where a row states a size, it is once, few, many or the class of an expanded clone; other rows omit it.

- TRBJ2-7 - TRBV10-3 TGTGCCATCAGTGTAGAAAGCGAGCAGTACTTC CAISVESEQYF
TRBD2 TRBJ2-5 - TRBV11-2 TGTGCCAGCAGCTTAGGGTTCGGGGCTAGCGGGGGGGGAGAGACCCAGTACTTC CASSLGFGASGGGETQYF
- TRBJ2-7 few TRBV18 TGTGCCAGCTCACACTTCACAGAATACTACGAGCAGTACTTC CASSHFTEYYEQYF
- TRBJ2-3 - TRBV6-5 TGTGCCAGCAGTCGACTCAGGTCAGATACGCAGTATTTT CASSRLRSDTQYF
- TRBJ1-1 - TRBV7-3 TGTGCCAGCAGCTTTTCGGTTACCACTGAAGCTTTCTTT CASSFSVTTEAFF
- TRBJ1-4 - TRBV27 TGTGCCAGCAGTTTTAGGACAGCCCAGGTCGGAAAACTGTTTTTT CASSFRTAQVGKLFF
- TRBJ1-5 - TRBV10-2 TGCGCCAGCAGTGAGTCCCCAACCCGGGTTAGCAATCAGCCCCAGCATTTT CASSESPTRVSNQPQHF
- TRBJ1-5 few TRBV28 TGTGCCGTTATGACAGGTTTTCGGCCCCAGCATTTT CAVMTGFRPQHF
- TRBJ2-7 - TRBV21-1 TGTGCCAGCAGCAAAGTATCGGGAGGGGACTACGAGCAGTACTTC CASSKVSGGDYEQYF
- TRBJ1-2 - TRBV2 TGTGCCAGCAGTGAAGCGCGGGGACCCTTAAATGGCTACACCTTC CASSEARGPLNGYTF
- TRBJ2-3 - TRBV7-3 TGTGCCAGCAGCCTCGCGGGTAGCGGTTTCACAGATACGCAGTATTTT CASSLAGSGFTDTQYF
- TRBJ2-1 - TRBV6-1 TGTGCCAGCAGTGAACCGTTCTTAAGCTCCTACAATGAGCAGTTCTTC CASSEPFLSSYNEQFF
- TRBJ2-1 - TRBV11-2 TGTGCCAGCAGCTTAGTTACTCTCTGGGGTGAGCAGTTCTTC CASSLVTLWGEQFF
- TRBJ2-7 few TRBV10-3 TGTGCCATCAGCCTTGACAAGTCCTACGAGCAGTACTTC CAISLDKSYEQYF
TRBD2 TRBJ2-7 - TRBV6-5 TGTGCCAGCAGCCTTCGGGGGGGCGACGAGCAGTACTTC CASSLRGGDEQYF
- TRBJ2-3 - TRBV5-1 TGCGCCAGCAGCTTGGGACTAACGAGAGATACGCAGTATTTT CASSLGLTRDTQYF
- TRBJ1-3 once TRBV11-2 TGTGCCAGCAGCTTCAGCAGCTCTGGAAACACCATATATTTT CASSFSSSGNTIYF
- TRBJ2-3 - TRBV30 TGTGCCTGGAGTCCAAATTCGTGGGGCCGTCGGAGGGACACAGATACGCAGTATTTT CAWSPNSWGRRRDTDTQYF
- TRBJ1-6 - TRBV19 TGTGCCAGTAGAAGAGACGGGGAATATTCACCCCTCCACTTT CASRRDGEYSPLHF
TRBD1 TRBJ2-5 - TRBV7-9 TGTGCCAGCAGCTCGACAGGGCGGCAAGAGACCCAGTACTTC CASSSTGRQETQYF
TRBD1 TRBJ2-7 - TRBV9 TGTGCCAGCAGCGTAACGGGACAGGCGATCTACGAGCAGTACTTC CASSVTGQAIYEQYF
- TRBJ2-1 - TRBV7-2 TGTGCCAGCAGCTTTTTCGCCGGGGGCTCCAACAATGAGCAGTTCTTC CASSFFAGGSNNEQFF
- TRBJ2-1 - TRBV7-6 TGTGCCAGCAGCCGGAACAATGAGCAGTTCTTC CASSRNNEQFF
TRBD1 TRBJ2-7 - TRBV18 TGTGCCAGCTCACTACAGACAGGGGGCGGGTCCTACGAGCAGTACTTC CASSLQTGGGSYEQYF